This is a list of T cell receptor beta chains from one sample in a study of cytomegalovirus exposure and HLA in healthy donors. Libraries were prepared by immunoSEQ multiplex PCR; TCRdb keeps only in-frame clonotypes and omits some of them. Altogether 120,000 to 150,000 clones are present, about 82% being singletons, with the ten largest covering more than 3%. Sequenced sample: PBMCs. Receptor source: a male donor in good health and CMV-seronegative. The CDR3 runs from the conserved cysteine through the conserved F or W. A D gene is named only where the DNA matches it firmly. Clone sizes are given selectively: once, few, many, or a class where the clone is expanded.

TRBV5-4	TRBJ1-2	-	-	TGTGCCAGCAGCTTGGCGGGGGTGGGCTATGGCTACACCTTC	CASSLAGVGYGYTF
TRBV7-9	TRBJ2-7	TRBD1	-	TGTGCCAGCAGCTTAGGCCGCGACAGGGTAGACGAGCAGTACTTC	CASSLGRDRVDEQYF
TRBV9	TRBJ1-2	-	-	TGTGCCAGCAGCGTAGTTGGGGCCGGCTACACCTTC	CASSVVGAGYTF
TRBV6-5	TRBJ1-1	-	-	TGTGCCAGCATCCCGGGGGGGCTCGCTGAAGCTTTCTTT	CASIPGGLAEAFF
TRBV5-1	TRBJ2-3	-	-	TGCGCCAGCAGCCTGGGGCAAGATACGCAGTATTTT	CASSLGQDTQYF
TRBV30	TRBJ1-4	-	-	TGTGCCTGGGGACAGTATGAAAAACTGTTTTTT	CAWGQYEKLFF
TRBV28	TRBJ2-1	TRBD2	-	TGTGCCAGCAGTTTAGGGTCTAGCGGGACCGATGAGCAGTTCTTC	CASSLGSSGTDEQFF
TRBV15	TRBJ2-1	-	-	TGTGCCACCAGCGGGCTCGGGGTAGATTCCTACAATGAGCAGTTCTTC	CATSGLGVDSYNEQFF
TRBV28	TRBJ1-2	-	once	TGTGCCAGCAGTTCCCACGGAGAAAACTATGGCTACACCTTC	CASSSHGENYGYTF
TRBV19	TRBJ1-2	-	-	TGTGCCGGACAAGACATGAGCGGCTACACCTTC	CAGQDMSGYTF
TRBV7-3	TRBJ2-2	-	-	TGTGCCAGCAGTGAGGGCTCTCCCCCCGGGGAGCTGTTTTTT	CASSEGSPPGELFF
TRBV5-4	TRBJ2-1	-	-	TGTGCCAGCAGCTTGTTTGACGGGTATGAGCAGTTCTTC	CASSLFDGYEQFF
TRBV4-3	TRBJ1-1	-	-	TGCGCCAGCAGCCAAGATGATTTCGGGTCCACTGAAGCTTTCTTT	CASSQDDFGSTEAFF
TRBV11-2	TRBJ2-7	-	few	TGTGCCAGCAGCTTAGATCCGAGGGACGAGCAGTACTTC	CASSLDPRDEQYF
TRBV11-2	TRBJ2-1	TRBD2	-	TGTGCCAGCAGCTTAGTGGGACTAGAAGCGGCAAATGAGCAGTTCTTC	CASSLVGLEAANEQFF
TRBV7-6	TRBJ2-3	-	-	TGTGCCAGCAGCTTATTCGCAGATACGCAGTATTTT	CASSLFADTQYF
TRBV11-2	TRBJ2-1	TRBD2	-	TGTGCCAGCAGCTCCTTGCGGACTAGCGGGAGATACAATGAGCAGTTCTTC	CASSSLRTSGRYNEQFF
TRBV7-3	TRBJ2-7	TRBD1	-	TGTGCCAGCAGCTTGGGACAGGGTAACGAGCAGTACTTC	CASSLGQGNEQYF
TRBV28	TRBJ2-6	-	-	TGTGCCAGCAGTTCAGTAACCGCAGCTGGGGCCAACGTCCTGACTTTC	CASSSVTAAGANVLTF
TRBV28	TRBJ2-5	TRBD2	-	TGTGCCAGTCTGGGACTAGCGGGAGAAGAGACCCAGTACTTC	CASLGLAGEETQYF
TRBV13	TRBJ2-7	-	-	TGTGCCAGCAGCCTACCTAGGGGAAAAGGTCGCTACGAGCAGTACTTC	CASSLPRGKGRYEQYF
TRBV7-3	TRBJ1-6	-	-	TGTGCCAGCAGCCACGGACAGTTAAATTCACCCCTCCACTTT	CASSHGQLNSPLHF
TRBV30	TRBJ2-7	-	few	TGTGCCTGGAGTGGAGTCTACGAGCAGTACTTC	CAWSGVYEQYF
TRBV6-5	TRBJ2-3	TRBD1	-	TGTGCCAGCAGTTACTCGGGGACAGGGGTTGATACGCAGTATTTT	CASSYSGTGVDTQYF
TRBV11-2	TRBJ2-3	-	-	TGTGCCAGCAGCTTACTGCGGGGAGATACAGATACGCAGTATTTT	CASSLLRGDTDTQYF
TRBV15	TRBJ2-1	-	-	TGTGCCACCAGCCCTGGGCAGGTCGACAATGAGCAGTTCTTC	CATSPGQVDNEQFF
TRBV6-1	TRBJ2-3	TRBD2	-	TGTGCCAGCACCGTGGGGGGGTGGGGCACAGATACGCAGTATTTT	CASTVGGWGTDTQYF
TRBV13	TRBJ2-7	TRBD1	-	TGTGCCAGCAGCTCCGACAGGGGGGGCTACGAGCAGTACTTC	CASSSDRGGYEQYF
TRBV15	TRBJ2-5	-	-	TGTGCCACCAACACCATGACCCAGGGAGGAGAGACCCAGTACTTC	CATNTMTQGGETQYF
TRBV5-4	TRBJ2-5	TRBD2	-	TGTGCCAGCAGCTTTGCTAGCGGGGGGGTTGAAGAGACCCAGTACTTC	CASSFASGGVEETQYF
TRBV18	TRBJ1-6	-	-	TGTGCCAGCTCAACCAGCGGGCCTGATAATTCACCCCTCCACTTT	CASSTSGPDNSPLHF
TRBV6-5	TRBJ2-2	-	-	TGTGCCAGCAGTTCCGAGGGAGAGACCGGGGAGCTGTTTTTT	CASSSEGETGELFF
TRBV18	TRBJ2-7	TRBD2	-	TGTGCCAGCTCACCTCGACTAGCGGGAACCTACGAGCAGTACTTC	CASSPRLAGTYEQYF
TRBV4-3	TRBJ2-3	TRBD1	-	TGCGCCAGCAGCCAAGATCTGATCCTACAGGGGGCAGCAGATACGCAGTATTTT	CASSQDLILQGAADTQYF
TRBV6-1	TRBJ2-7	-	-	TGTGCCAGCAGTCCACCCGGGGACTCTGACGAGCAGTACTTC	CASSPPGDSDEQYF